This entry describes one TCR beta chain. Its antigen is unknown. A template switching step contributed a universal primer site, while unique molecular identifiers were present in the cDNA. TCRdb itself ran the 5' RACE reads through MiXCR, one entry per CDR3 protein. This table has a few hundred thousand distinct CDR3 sequences, approximately 13% appearing once. CDR1 SGHDT and CDR2 YYEEEE come from the germline V gene. V was shortened by 4 bases and J by 0 bases, with 16 bases between the two germline ends. This CDR3 comprises 16 residues. These data come from a study of identical twins. Regarding the study as a whole: The models gave estimates that fell short of the out-of-frame TCR alpha sharing seen in monozygotic twins.

The same data also went into a second study, on yellow fever vaccine responses in identical twins.

This rearrangement joins TRBV5-6 to TRBJ2-5, with D maybe TRBD1 (6 bases). This TCR derives from a young woman in good health. The sample was CD8+ T cells sorted from blood. The CDR3 DNA is TGTGCCAGCAGCCCCGGGCTCAGGGGCGACCAAGAGACCCAGTACTTC. This gives the protein CASSPGLRGDQETQYF.